A single sample is the source of the 3 T cell receptor beta chains below, sequenced in a study of cytotoxic CD8 clonotypes in ibrutinib-treated CLL (dated by TCRdb to about 2021). The time point label for this specimen denotes: about eleven months on ibrutinib. Libraries were built with the immunoSEQ multiplex PCR assay. Sourced from immuneACCESS, this table was stored by TCRdb with only in-frame sequences that have V and J called. A share of the clones is absent; for the studies checked, an unresolved V gene accounts for under half, and the remainder has no known explanation. The sample table lists some 200,000 clones, over 65% of them with a count of one. More than 4.5% of the sample is in the top ten clones. The source was PBMCs, collected after 12 months of ibrutinib treatment. Receptors were obtained from a human donor with chronic lymphocytic leukemia.

The rearrangement links TRBV18 to TRBJ2-7, with D tentatively TRBD1 or TRBD2 (5 bases each). This CDR3 region has 13 residues. Germline values: CDR1 KGHSH, CDR2 LQKENI. Between the trimmed V and J ends, which lost 6 bases and 5 bases, there was a span of 14 bases. CDR3 protein: CASSLEGWNEQYF. CDR3 nucleotide sequence: TGTGCCAGCTCGCTCGAGGGGTGGAACGAGCAGTACTTC.

The rearrangement joins TRBV6-5 to TRBJ2-3; TRBD2 agrees at 7 bases. Germline values: CDR1 MNHEY, CDR2 SVGAGI. The CDR3 runs to 16 residues. Losses at the gene ends were 0 bases for V and 6 bases for J; bases not matched to a gene: 9. This CDR3 reads CASSYSGAGTTDTQYF. The DNA for the CDR3 is TGTGCCAGCAGTTACTCGGGAGCGGGAACAACGGATACGCAGTATTTT.

V usage is TRBV19 and J usage is TRBJ1-2, with D unresolved. This CDR3 has 13 residues. Per germline, CDR1 LNHDA and CDR2 SQIVND (reference sequence). V dropped 8 bases and J dropped 4 bases, with 14 bases sitting between them. CDR3 sequence: CASAARNSYGYTF. CDR3 DNA: TGTGCCAGTGCGGCTCGAAATTCCTATGGCTACACCTTC.